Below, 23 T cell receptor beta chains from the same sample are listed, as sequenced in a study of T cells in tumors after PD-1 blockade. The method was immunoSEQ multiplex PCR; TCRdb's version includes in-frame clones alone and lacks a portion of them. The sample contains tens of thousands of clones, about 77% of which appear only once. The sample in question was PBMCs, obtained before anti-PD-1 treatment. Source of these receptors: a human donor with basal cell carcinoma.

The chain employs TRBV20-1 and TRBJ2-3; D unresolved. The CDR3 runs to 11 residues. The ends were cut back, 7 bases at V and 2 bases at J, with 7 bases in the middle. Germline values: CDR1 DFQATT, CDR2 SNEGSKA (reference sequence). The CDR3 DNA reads TGCAGTGGTGCGAACACAGATACGCAGTATTTT. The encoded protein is CSGANTDTQYF.

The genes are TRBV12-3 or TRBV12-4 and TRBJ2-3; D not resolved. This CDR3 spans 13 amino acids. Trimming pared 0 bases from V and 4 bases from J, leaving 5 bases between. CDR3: CASSLAPADTQYF. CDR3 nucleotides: TGTGCCAGCAGTTTAGCGCCTGCAGATACGCAGTATTTT.

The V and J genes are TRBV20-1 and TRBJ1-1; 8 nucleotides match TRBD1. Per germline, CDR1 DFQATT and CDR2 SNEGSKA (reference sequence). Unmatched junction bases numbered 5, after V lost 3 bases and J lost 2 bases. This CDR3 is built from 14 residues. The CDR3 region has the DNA TGCAGTGCTAGTCGACAGGGGAGAAACACTGAAGCTTTCTTT. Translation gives CSASRQGRNTEAFF.

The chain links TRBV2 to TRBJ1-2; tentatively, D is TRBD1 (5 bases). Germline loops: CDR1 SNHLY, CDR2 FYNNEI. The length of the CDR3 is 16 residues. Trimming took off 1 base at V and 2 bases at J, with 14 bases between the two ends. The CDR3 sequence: CASSEEAEGVNYGYTF. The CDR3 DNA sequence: TGTGCCAGCAGTGAAGAGGCAGAAGGGGTGAACTATGGCTACACCTTC.

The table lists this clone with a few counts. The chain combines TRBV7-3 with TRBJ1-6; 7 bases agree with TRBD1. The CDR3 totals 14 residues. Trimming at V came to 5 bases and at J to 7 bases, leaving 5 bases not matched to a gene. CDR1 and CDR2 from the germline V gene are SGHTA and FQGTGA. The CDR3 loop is CASSQTGRNSPLHF. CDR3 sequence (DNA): TGTGCCAGCAGCCAGACAGGGCGGAATTCACCCCTCCACTTT.

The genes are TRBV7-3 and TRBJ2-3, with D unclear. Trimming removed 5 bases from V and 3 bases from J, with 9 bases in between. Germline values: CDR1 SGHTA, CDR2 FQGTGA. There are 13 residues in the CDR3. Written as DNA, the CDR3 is TGTGCCAGCAGCGTAATTGGTACAGATACGCAGTATTTT. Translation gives CASSVIGTDTQYF.

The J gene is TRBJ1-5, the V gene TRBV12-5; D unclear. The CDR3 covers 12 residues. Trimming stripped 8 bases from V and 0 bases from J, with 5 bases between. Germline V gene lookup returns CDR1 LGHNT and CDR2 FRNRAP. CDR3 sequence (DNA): TGTGCTAGTTCTCATAGCAATCAGCCCCAGCATTTT. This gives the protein CASSHSNQPQHF.

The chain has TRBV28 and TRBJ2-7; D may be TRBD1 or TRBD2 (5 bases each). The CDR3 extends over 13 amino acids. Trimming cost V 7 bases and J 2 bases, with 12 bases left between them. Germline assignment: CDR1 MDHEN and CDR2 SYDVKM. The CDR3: CASKPGPPYEQYF. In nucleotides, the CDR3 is TGTGCCAGCAAACCGGGACCCCCCTACGAGCAGTACTTC.

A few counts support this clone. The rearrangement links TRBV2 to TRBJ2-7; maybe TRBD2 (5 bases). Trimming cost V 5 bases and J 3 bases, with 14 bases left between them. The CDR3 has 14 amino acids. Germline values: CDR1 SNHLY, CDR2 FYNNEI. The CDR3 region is CASSRAGVFYEQYF. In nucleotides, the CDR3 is TGTGCCAGCAGTAGGGCCGGGGTATTCTACGAGCAGTACTTC.

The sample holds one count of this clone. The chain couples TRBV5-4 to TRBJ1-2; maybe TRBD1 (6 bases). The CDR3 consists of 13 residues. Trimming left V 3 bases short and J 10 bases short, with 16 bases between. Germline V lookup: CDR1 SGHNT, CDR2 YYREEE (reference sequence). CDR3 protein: CASSWVSGEVYTF. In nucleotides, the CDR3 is TGTGCCAGCAGCTGGGTTTCAGGGGAGGTCTACACCTTC.

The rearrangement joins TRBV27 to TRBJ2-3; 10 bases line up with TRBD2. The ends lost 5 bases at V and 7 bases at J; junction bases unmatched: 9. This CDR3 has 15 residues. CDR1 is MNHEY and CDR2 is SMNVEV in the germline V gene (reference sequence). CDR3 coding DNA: TGTGCCAGCAGTGTAAAGCGGGGGGGCATATATACGCAGTATTTT. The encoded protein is CASSVKRGGIYTQYF.

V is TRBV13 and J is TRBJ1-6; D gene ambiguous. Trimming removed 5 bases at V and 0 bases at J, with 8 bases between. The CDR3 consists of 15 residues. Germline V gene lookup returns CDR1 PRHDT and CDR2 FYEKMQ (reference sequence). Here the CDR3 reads CASSRSSSYNSPLHF. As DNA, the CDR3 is TGTGCCAGCAGCCGAAGCAGCTCCTATAATTCACCCCTCCACTTT.

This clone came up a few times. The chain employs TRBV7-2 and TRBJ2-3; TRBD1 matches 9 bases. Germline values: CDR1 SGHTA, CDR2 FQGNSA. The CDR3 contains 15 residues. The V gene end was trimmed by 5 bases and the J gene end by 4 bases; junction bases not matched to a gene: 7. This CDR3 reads CASSPNRGQADTQYF. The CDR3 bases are TGTGCCAGCAGCCCCAACAGGGGGCAAGCAGATACGCAGTATTTT.

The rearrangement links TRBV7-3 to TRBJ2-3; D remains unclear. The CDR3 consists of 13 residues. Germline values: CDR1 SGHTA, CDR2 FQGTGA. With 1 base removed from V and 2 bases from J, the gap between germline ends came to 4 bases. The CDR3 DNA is TGTGCCAGCAGCTTAATGCTCACAGATACGCAGTATTTT. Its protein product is CASSLMLTDTQYF. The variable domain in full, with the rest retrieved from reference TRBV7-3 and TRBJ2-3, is GAGVSQTPSNKVTEKGKYVELRCDPISGHTALYWYRQSLGQGPEFLIYFQGTGAADDSGLPNDRFFAVRPEGSVSTLKIQRTERGDSAVYLCASSLMLTDTQYFGPGTRLTVL.

CDR3 coding DNA: TGTGCCAGCAGCTTGGGGGTCGGTGGTAAAGAACTGTTTTTT. Its protein product is CASSLGVGGKELFF. The J gene is TRBJ1-4, the V gene TRBV5-6, with D unclear. The germline V gene encodes CDR1 SGHDT and CDR2 YYEEEE. This CDR3 region has 14 residues. The germline V and J ends were trimmed by 0 bases and 12 bases, with 15 bases remaining between them.

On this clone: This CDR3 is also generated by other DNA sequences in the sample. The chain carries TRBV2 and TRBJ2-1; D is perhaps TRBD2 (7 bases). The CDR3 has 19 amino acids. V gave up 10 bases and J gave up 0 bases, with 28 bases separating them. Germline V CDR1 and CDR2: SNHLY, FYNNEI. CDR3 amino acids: CATCDGGARAGSSYNEQFF. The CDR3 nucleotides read TGTGCCACCTGTGATGGGGGGGCGCGGGCGGGGAGCTCCTACAATGAGCAGTTCTTC.

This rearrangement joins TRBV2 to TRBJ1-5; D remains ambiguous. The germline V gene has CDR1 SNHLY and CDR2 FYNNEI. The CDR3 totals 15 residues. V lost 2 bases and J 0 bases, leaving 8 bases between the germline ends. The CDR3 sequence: CASSELRNSNQPQHF. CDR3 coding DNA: TGTGCCAGCAGTGAATTGCGAAATAGCAATCAGCCCCAGCATTTT.

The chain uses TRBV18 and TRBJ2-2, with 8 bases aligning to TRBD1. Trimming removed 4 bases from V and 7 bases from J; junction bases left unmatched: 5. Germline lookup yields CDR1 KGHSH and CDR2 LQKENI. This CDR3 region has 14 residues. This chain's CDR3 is CASSLRTGFGELFF. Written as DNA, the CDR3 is TGTGCCAGCTCACTACGGACAGGGTTCGGGGAGCTGTTTTTT.

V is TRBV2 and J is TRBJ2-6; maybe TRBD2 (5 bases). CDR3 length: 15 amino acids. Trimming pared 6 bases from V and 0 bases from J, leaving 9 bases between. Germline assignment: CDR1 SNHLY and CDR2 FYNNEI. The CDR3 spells CASSLTISGANVLTF. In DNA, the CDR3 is TGTGCCAGCAGCCTGACTATCTCTGGGGCCAACGTCCTGACTTTC.

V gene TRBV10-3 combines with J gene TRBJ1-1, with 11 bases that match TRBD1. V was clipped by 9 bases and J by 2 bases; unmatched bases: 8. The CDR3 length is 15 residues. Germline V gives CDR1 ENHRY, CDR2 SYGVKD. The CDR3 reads CAIQGQGAKNTEAFF. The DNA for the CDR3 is TGTGCCATACAAGGACAGGGGGCTAAAAACACTGAAGCTTTCTTT.

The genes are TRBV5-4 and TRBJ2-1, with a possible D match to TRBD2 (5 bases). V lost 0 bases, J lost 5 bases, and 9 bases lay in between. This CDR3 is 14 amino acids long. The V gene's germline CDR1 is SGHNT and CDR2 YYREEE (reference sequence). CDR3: CASSLVGGHNEQFF. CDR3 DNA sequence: TGTGCCAGCAGCTTGGTGGGCGGGCACAATGAGCAGTTCTTC.

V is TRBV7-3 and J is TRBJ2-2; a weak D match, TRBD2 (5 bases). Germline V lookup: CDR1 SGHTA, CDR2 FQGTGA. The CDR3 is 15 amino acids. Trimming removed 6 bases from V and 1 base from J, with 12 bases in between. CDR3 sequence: CASRRDRGNTGELFF. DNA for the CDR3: TGTGCCAGCAGGCGTGACCGGGGGAACACCGGGGAGCTGTTTTTT.

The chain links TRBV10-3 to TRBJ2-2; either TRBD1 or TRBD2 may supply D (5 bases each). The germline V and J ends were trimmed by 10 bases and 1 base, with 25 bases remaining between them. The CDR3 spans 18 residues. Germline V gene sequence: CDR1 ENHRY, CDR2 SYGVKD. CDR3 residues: CATGDFGRVGKNTGELFF. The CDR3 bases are TGTGCCACCGGGGATTTCGGCAGGGTCGGGAAGAACACCGGGGAGCTGTTTTTT.